The 8 T cell receptor beta chains given below trace back to one sample, sequenced in a study of shared clonotypes between healthy human individuals. Using immunoSEQ multiplex PCR, the repertoire was profiled, and TCRdb retains in-frame clones only, with some absent. Here the sample spans about 710,000 clones, 73% being singletons. The material sequenced was memory CD4+ T cells sorted from blood. Subset indicated: CD45RA-negative fraction. These receptors were taken from a woman in her thirties in good health.

This chain joins TRBV11-2 and TRBJ2-4, with a weak D call TRBD1 (6 bases). V was clipped by 5 bases and J by 7 bases, with 15 bases between them. This CDR3 region has 14 residues. Germline loops: CDR1 SGHAT, CDR2 FQNNGV. DNA of the CDR3: TGTGCCAGCAGCGGTGCGGCAGGGGAGAACATTCAGTACTTC. This gives the protein CASSGAAGENIQYF. Based on the CDR3 plus reference TRBV11-2 and TRBJ2-4, the full variable domain is EAGVAQSPRYKIIEKRQSVAFWCNPISGHATLYWYQQILGQGPKLLIQFQNNGVVDDSQLPKDRFSAERLKGVDSTLKIQPAKLEDSAVYLCASSGAAGENIQYFGAGTRLSVL.

At least ten counts were recorded for this clone. This chain links TRBV2 with TRBJ2-7, with D possibly being TRBD1 (6 bases). Trimming pared 3 bases from V and 3 bases from J, leaving 15 bases between. CDR1 and CDR2 from the germline V gene are SNHLY and FYNNEI. The CDR3 has 15 amino acids. The CDR3 DNA reads as TGTGCCAGCAGTGAGACAGGTGGTAAGAACTACGAGCAGTACTTC. Encoded protein: CASSETGGKNYEQYF.

This rearrangement joins TRBV28 to TRBJ2-3, with D uncertain. CDR3 length: 14 amino acids. The germline V gene encodes CDR1 MDHEN and CDR2 SYDVKM. V was cut by 6 bases and J by 3 bases, with 13 bases left in between. The CDR3 DNA is TGTGCCAGCAGACTCCCTTCCCCTACAGATACGCAGTATTTT. It translates to CASRLPSPTDTQYF. The entire variable domain, with the rest obtained from reference TRBV28 and TRBJ2-3, is as follows: DVKVTQSSRYLVKRTGEKVFLECVQDMDHENMFWYRQDPGLGLRLIYFSYDVKMKEKGDIPEGYSVSREKKERFSLILESASTNQTSMYLCASRLPSPTDTQYFGPGTRLTVL.

V and J are TRBV6-1 and TRBJ2-5; 12 nucleotides align to TRBD2. The germline V gene encodes CDR1 MNHNS and CDR2 SASEGT. The CDR3 contains 14 residues. Losses at the gene ends were 7 bases for V and 4 bases for J; bases not matched to a gene: 4. The DNA for the CDR3 is TGTGCCAGCACTAGCGGGAGGGCGGGAGAGACCCAGTACTTC. It yields the protein CASTSGRAGETQYF.

This clone was detected only a few times. The chain recombines TRBV18 with TRBJ2-1; possible D gene TRBD2, 6 bases. The CDR3 runs to 12 residues. Per the germline V gene, CDR1 is KGHSH and CDR2 is LQKENI. V shed 3 bases and J shed 6 bases, with 6 bases lying between them. CDR3 nucleotide sequence: TGTGCCAGCTCACCCGGGAGCAATGAGCAGTTCTTC. This sequence encodes CASSPGSNEQFF.

Here the CDR3 reads CASSSRQGRTEAFF. CDR3 DNA: TGCGCCAGCAGCTCGCGACAGGGGCGCACTGAAGCTTTCTTT. The chain is built from TRBV5-1 and TRBJ1-1, with 8 positions matching TRBD1. CDR3 size: 14 residues. V lost 3 bases and J lost 4; bases outside the gene matches: 5. Germline assignment: CDR1 SGHRS and CDR2 YFSETQ.

The chain joins TRBV28 to TRBJ1-5; 10 nucleotides align to TRBD1. CDR3 length equals 16 residues. Looked up from germline, CDR1 is MDHEN and CDR2 is SYDVKM. Trimming took 6 bases from V and 6 from J; bases not matched to a gene: 11. This CDR3 is CASRAPGTGVGQPQHF. In DNA form, the CDR3 reads TGTGCCAGCAGGGCGCCGGGGACAGGGGTGGGTCAGCCCCAGCATTTT.

This chain links TRBV6-1 with TRBJ2-7, with unresolved D. Trimming took off 5 bases at V and 2 bases at J, with 7 bases between the two ends. This CDR3 contains 12 residues. CDR1 is MNHNS and CDR2 is SASEGT in the germline V gene. The CDR3 DNA is TGTGCCAGCAGTAGGATGACCTACGAGCAGTACTTC. It translates to CASSRMTYEQYF.